Below are 6 T cell receptor beta chains sequenced from a single sample in a study of post-analysis software for immune sequencing data. Points from the study as a whole: A handful of TRBV segments (TRBV5-6, TRBV5-1 and TRBV20-1 among them) occurred more frequently in patients than in controls.

The antigens for these receptors are not known. Prepared TCR beta cDNA libraries contained unique molecular identifiers. From the PCR reads, TCRdb called clonotypes with MiXCR, one entry per CDR3 protein. The data hold 350,000 to 450,000 distinct CDR3 sequences, with over 30% observed a single time. Input material: blood. The source is a girl aged 2 to 9 with multiple sclerosis.

The chain carries TRBV3-1 and TRBJ1-2; TRBD1 is a possible D gene (5 bases). This CDR3 is 13 amino acids long. The ends were cut back, 3 bases at V and 8 bases at J, with 13 bases in the middle. Germline CDR1 is LGHDT and CDR2 is YNNKEL (reference sequence). This CDR3 reads CASSQTNWGGYTF. CDR3 sequence (DNA): TGTGCCAGCAGCCAGACCAACTGGGGCGGCTACACCTTC. Full variable domain (outside the CDR3, taken from reference TRBV3-1 and TRBJ1-2): DTAVSQTPKYLVTQMGNDKSIKCEQNLGHDTMYWYKQDSKKFLKIMFSYNNKELIINETVPNRFSPKSPDKAHLNLHINSLELGDSAVYFCASSQTNWGGYTFGSGTRLTVV.

This clonotype was seen only a few times. The CDR3 region has the DNA TGTGCCAGCAGCGGCATACGGGACAGCTCCTACGAGCAGTACTTC. It specifies CASSGIRDSSYEQYF. The rearrangement uses TRBV7-9 and TRBJ2-7; TRBD1 agrees at 7 bases. CDR1 SEHNR and CDR2 FQNEAQ come from the germline V gene (reference sequence). V lost 5 bases, J lost 0 bases, and 7 bases stayed unmatched. The CDR3 contains 15 residues.

This sequence joins TRBV12-3 or TRBV12-4 and TRBJ1-1; no clear D. The CDR3 length is 13 residues. The V and J ends lost 2 bases and 6 bases respectively, with 10 bases between them. In DNA form, the CDR3 reads TGTGCCAGCAGTTTATCCTTCAGCTCTGAAGCTTTCTTT. Translated, it gives CASSLSFSSEAFF.

This chain joins TRBV27 and TRBJ2-1; TRBD1 is a possible D gene (5 bases). From germline, CDR1 is MNHEY and CDR2 SMNVEV (reference sequence). V was shortened by 1 base and J by 6 bases, with 10 bases between the two germline ends. The CDR3 has 14 amino acids. The CDR3 loop reads CASSLYRPSNEQFF. The CDR3 DNA sequence: TGTGCCAGCAGTTTATACAGGCCGAGCAATGAGCAGTTCTTC.

There are a few counts of this clonotype. Compared with germline, one end of the junction differs, possibly owing to a read error. The rearrangement links TRBV18 to TRBJ2-1; a weak D match, TRBD2 (6 bases). The length of the CDR3 is 16 residues. Germline CDR1 reads KGHSH; CDR2 reads LQKENI. In DNA form, the CDR3 reads TGTGCCAGCTCGTCCGGGAGCCCGAGCTCCTACGATGAGCAGTTCTTC. This translates into CASSSGSPSSYDEQFF. Full variable domain (remainder filled in from reference TRBV18 and TRBJ2-1): NAGVMQNPRHLVRRRGQEARLRCSPMKGHSHVYWYRQLPEEGLKFMVYLQKENIIDESGMPKERFSAEFPKEGPSILRIQQVVRGDSAAYFCASSSGSPSSYDEQFFGPGTRLTVL.

The chain recombines TRBV6-1 with TRBJ1-2; D unresolved. V shed 0 bases and J shed 3 bases, with 14 bases lying between them. The CDR3 has 16 amino acids. The germline gives CDR1 MNHNS, CDR2 SASEGT. For the CDR3, the DNA is TGTGCCAGCAGTGAAGCAGTAGGACGGGGTCACTATGGCTACACCTTC. As protein: CASSEAVGRGHYGYTF.